These 13 T cell receptor beta chains were all obtained from the same sample, sequenced in a study of T cell repertoires in cytomegalovirus infection. TCRdb re-called the reads with MiXCR, one entry per CDR3 protein. The repertoire holds 270,000 or so distinct CDR3 sequences, with more than 15% as singletons. Input material: CD8+ T cells from PBMCs. All receptors come from a human donor in good health (CMV status not recorded). Some clones in this sample may be carry-over from other donors' samples.

This sequence joins TRBV20-1 and TRBJ2-3, with D maybe TRBD2 (5 bases). The V and J ends lost 1 base and 3 bases respectively, with 20 bases between them. CDR1 is DFQATT and CDR2 is SNEGSKA in the germline V gene (reference sequence). This CDR3 is 17 amino acids long. In DNA, the CDR3 is TGCAGTGCTAGAGCCATTTTCGCGAGACTATTTACAGATACGCAGTATTTT. Encoded protein: CSARAIFARLFTDTQYF.

This clonotype has a count of ten or more. The chain has TRBV7-9 and TRBJ1-1, with 7 bases lining up with TRBD1. The J segment lost 3 bases and the V segment lost 5 bases, leaving 24 bases of the junction unmatched. The CDR3 loop spans 20 amino acids. Germline lookup yields CDR1 SEHNR and CDR2 FQNEAQ (reference sequence). The CDR3 reads CASSVPSGTAYSILDTEAFF. CDR3 DNA sequence: TGTGCCAGCAGCGTGCCGTCCGGGACAGCCTACTCGATCCTGGACACTGAAGCTTTCTTT.

This clonotype counts as medium-sized. This chain connects TRBV25-1 to TRBJ2-1; no definite D call. The V end lost 9 bases, the J end lost 7 bases, and 13 bases lay between the germline ends. Germline-derived CDR1 and CDR2 are MGHDK and SYGVNS. This CDR3 comprises 12 residues. The CDR3 nucleotides are TGTGCCAGTGCGAAAGGGAAGAATGAGCAGTTCTTC. Protein: CASAKGKNEQFF. Full variable domain (outside the CDR3, taken from reference TRBV25-1 and TRBJ2-1): EADIYQTPRYLVIGTGKKITLECSQTMGHDKMYWYQQDPGMELHLIHYSYGVNSTEKGDLSSESTVSRIRTEHFPLTLESARPSHTSQYLCASAKGKNEQFFGPGTRLTVL.

This clonotype occurred many times. The chain has TRBV7-9 and TRBJ1-2; D might be TRBD1 (6 bases). Deletions cut 4 bases from V and 5 bases from J, with 14 bases between. CDR3 length: 14 residues. Germline values: CDR1 SEHNR, CDR2 FQNEAQ (reference sequence). The CDR3: CASSSAGVSYGYTF. CDR3 DNA sequence: TGTGCCAGCAGCTCAGCAGGGGTGTCTTATGGCTACACCTTC.

This clonotype was detected ten times or more. V and J are TRBV9 and TRBJ1-6; D remains ambiguous. V lost 4 bases and J 1 base, leaving 18 bases between the germline ends. This CDR3 spans 18 amino acids. The germline V gene encodes CDR1 SGDLS and CDR2 YYNGEE. As DNA, the CDR3 is TGTGCCAGCAGCCCCCAGGCGGGAGGTGGATCCTATAATTCACCCCTCCACTTT. Translation: CASSPQAGGGSYNSPLHF.

This rearrangement joins TRBV12-3 or TRBV12-4 to TRBJ2-7; D possibly matches TRBD1 or TRBD2 (5 bases each). V was shortened by 6 bases and J by 5 bases, with 17 bases between the two germline ends. CDR3 length equals 14 residues. The CDR3 DNA is TGTGCCAGCAGGCCCCCCGGGACCGCTAACGAGCAGTACTTC. The encoded protein is CASRPPGTANEQYF.

This clonotype turned up a few times. V gene TRBV20-1 combines with J gene TRBJ1-1; D unresolved. This CDR3 is built from 14 residues. Trimming stripped 0 bases from V and 1 base from J, with 9 bases between. Germline V gene lookup returns CDR1 DFQATT and CDR2 SNEGSKA (reference sequence). Written as DNA, the CDR3 is TGCAGTGCTAGAGATCCCAGGCAGAACACTGAAGCTTTCTTT. It specifies CSARDPRQNTEAFF.

This clonotype was recorded at least ten times. The chain couples TRBV6-6 to TRBJ2-7, with 7 nucleotides matching TRBD2. Germline trimming cut 2 bases from V and 3 bases from J; bases unmatched to any gene: 7. The CDR3 covers 15 residues. Germline-derived CDR1 and CDR2 are MNHNY and SVGAGI (reference sequence). The CDR3 here is CASSYPEGLNYEQYF. The CDR3 bases are TGTGCCAGCAGTTACCCTGAGGGACTAAACTACGAGCAGTACTTC.

This clonotype was observed many times. This chain links TRBV5-6 with TRBJ2-7; D is possibly TRBD1 or TRBD2 (6 bases each). This CDR3 has 12 amino acids. CDR1 is SGHDT and CDR2 is YYEEEE in the germline V gene. V dropped 2 bases and J dropped 6 bases, with 9 bases sitting between them. The CDR3 reads CASSFGGGEQYF. The CDR3 bases are TGTGCCAGCAGCTTCGGGGGCGGCGAGCAGTACTTC.

This clonotype was seen at least ten times. The chain recombines TRBV7-9 with TRBJ2-3, with D unclear. The germline CDR1 and CDR2 sequences are SEHNR and FQNEAQ (reference sequence). The CDR3 has 15 amino acids. With 5 bases removed from V and 3 bases from J, the gap between germline ends came to 15 bases. CDR3 sequence (DNA): TGTGCCAGCAGCCCACCCGGTTCTACTACAGATACGCAGTATTTT. The encoded protein is CASSPPGSTTDTQYF.

There are many counts of this clonotype. The chain uses TRBV12-3 or TRBV12-4 and TRBJ2-1; D unresolved. The CDR3 is 15 amino acids. The V end was cut by 5 bases, the J end by 1 base, with 12 bases between. CDR3 amino acids: CASSVPGSSYNEQFF. The DNA of the CDR3 is TGTGCCAGCAGTGTCCCAGGTAGTTCCTACAATGAGCAGTTCTTC.

The chain links TRBV15 to TRBJ2-2; 8 bases are a match to TRBD2. The CDR3 has 17 residues. Per germline, CDR1 LNHNV and CDR2 YYDKDF (reference sequence). V shed 4 bases and J 2 bases; nucleotides not matched to a gene: 9. The DNA of the CDR3 is TGTGCCACCAGCACAGATGCGGGGGGCCCAAACACCGGGGAGCTGTTTTTT. Translated, it gives CATSTDAGGPNTGELFF.

This clonotype has only one observation. The gene calls are TRBV5-1 and TRBJ2-7; D gene ambiguous. The germline V and J ends were trimmed by 4 bases and 0 bases, with 14 bases remaining between them. The CDR3 is made up of 15 amino acids. Germline-derived CDR1 and CDR2 are SGHRS and YFSETQ. This CDR3 is CASSRTTQSSYEQYF. The CDR3 DNA reads as TGCGCCAGCAGCCGGACCACACAAAGCTCCTACGAGCAGTACTTC.